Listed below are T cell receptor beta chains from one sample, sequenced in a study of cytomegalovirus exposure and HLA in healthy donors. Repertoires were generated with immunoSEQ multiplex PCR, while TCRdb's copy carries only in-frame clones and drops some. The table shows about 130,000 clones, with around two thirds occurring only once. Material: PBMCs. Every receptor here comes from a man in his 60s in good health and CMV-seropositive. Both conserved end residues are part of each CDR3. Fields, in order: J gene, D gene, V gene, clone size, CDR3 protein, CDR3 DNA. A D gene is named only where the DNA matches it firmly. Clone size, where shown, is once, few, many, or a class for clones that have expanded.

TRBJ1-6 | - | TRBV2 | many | CASIIATGHNSPLHF | TGTGCCAGCATTATAGCTACAGGTCATAATTCACCCCTCCACTTT
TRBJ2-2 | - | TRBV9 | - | CASSVDSSNTGELFF | TGTGCCAGCAGCGTGGACAGTTCGAACACCGGGGAGCTGTTTTTT
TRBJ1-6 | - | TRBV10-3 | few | CAISESRDGDSPLHF | TGTGCCATCAGTGAGTCGCGGGACGGAGATTCACCCCTCCACTTT
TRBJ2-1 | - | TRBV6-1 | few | CASSERRQPRDEQFF | TGTGCCAGCAGTGAAAGGAGGCAGCCCCGCGATGAGCAGTTCTTC
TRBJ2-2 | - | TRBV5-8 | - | CASPRDTGELFF | TGTGCCAGCCCGAGGGACACCGGGGAGCTGTTTTTT
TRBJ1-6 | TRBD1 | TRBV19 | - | CASSANRGRNSPLHF | TGTGCCAGTAGTGCCAACAGGGGCCGGAATTCACCCCTCCACTTT
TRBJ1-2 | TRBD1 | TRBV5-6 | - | CASSLLETGTLNYGYTF | TGTGCCAGCAGCTTGCTCGAGACAGGGACCCTTAACTATGGCTACACCTTC
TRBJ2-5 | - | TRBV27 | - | CASRQGGETQYF | TGTGCCAGCAGACAGGGCGGAGAGACCCAGTACTTC
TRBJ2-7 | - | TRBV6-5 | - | CASSYSDRYYEQYF | TGTGCCAGCAGTTACTCAGACAGATACTACGAGCAGTACTTC
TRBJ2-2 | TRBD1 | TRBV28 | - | CASSSASGTDTGELFF | TGTGCCAGCAGTTCCGCGTCCGGGACAGACACCGGGGAGCTGTTTTTT
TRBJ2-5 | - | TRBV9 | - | CATSTAPQETQYF | TGTGCCACTTCGACAGCTCCTCAAGAGACCCAGTACTTC
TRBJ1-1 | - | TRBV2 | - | CASSTQGPEAFF | TGTGCCAGCAGTACACAGGGTCCTGAAGCTTTCTTT
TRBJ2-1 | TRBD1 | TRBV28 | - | CASSPTGTGEQFF | TGTGCCAGCAGCCCGACAGGGACAGGAGAGCAGTTCTTC
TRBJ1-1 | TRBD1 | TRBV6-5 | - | CASTPDRAWTEAFF | TGTGCCAGCACTCCGGACAGGGCTTGGACTGAAGCTTTCTTT
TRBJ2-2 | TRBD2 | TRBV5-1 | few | CASSPRTSVGTTGELFF | TGCGCCAGCAGCCCAAGGACTAGCGTGGGGACCACCGGGGAGCTGTTTTTT
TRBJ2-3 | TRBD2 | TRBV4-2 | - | CASSQETSGKADTQYF | TGTGCCAGCAGCCAGGAGACTAGCGGGAAGGCAGATACGCAGTATTTT
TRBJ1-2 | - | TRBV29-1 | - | CSVDRGDGYTF | TGCAGCGTTGACAGGGGAGATGGCTACACCTTC
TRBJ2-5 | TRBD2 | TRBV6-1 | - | CASSDLSFLAGGQETQYF | TGTGCCAGCAGTGACCTTTCCTTCCTAGCGGGGGGCCAAGAGACCCAGTACTTC
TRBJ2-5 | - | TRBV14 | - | CASSPDGGETQYF | TGTGCCAGCAGCCCGGACGGAGGGGAGACCCAGTACTTC
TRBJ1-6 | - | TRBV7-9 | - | CSSSLGGGNNSPLHF | TGTTCCAGCAGCTTAGGGGGGGGAAACAATTCACCCCTCCACTTT
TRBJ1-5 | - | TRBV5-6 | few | CASSQGAQPQHF | TGTGCCAGCAGTCAGGGCGCTCAGCCCCAGCATTTT
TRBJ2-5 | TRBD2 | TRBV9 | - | CASSVGASGGAEETQYF | TGTGCCAGCAGCGTAGGGGCTAGCGGGGGGGCGGAAGAGACCCAGTACTTC
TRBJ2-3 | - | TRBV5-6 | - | CASSFSVAPDTQYF | TGTGCCAGCAGCTTTAGCGTAGCCCCAGATACGCAGTATTTT
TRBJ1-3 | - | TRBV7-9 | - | CASSVGGSGNTIYF | TGTGCCAGCAGCGTGGGGGGCTCTGGAAACACCATATATTTT
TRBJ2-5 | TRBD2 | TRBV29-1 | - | CSALLAGGETQYF | TGCAGCGCCCTACTAGCGGGAGGGGAGACCCAGTACTTC
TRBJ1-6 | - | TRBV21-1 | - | CASSKAPRQGPAIYNSPLHF | TGTGCCAGCAGCAAAGCTCCTAGACAGGGGCCCGCCATCTATAATTCACCCCTCCACTTT
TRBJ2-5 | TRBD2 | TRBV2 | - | CASSGLAGAEETQYF | TGTGCCAGCAGTGGACTAGCGGGGGCAGAAGAGACCCAGTACTTC
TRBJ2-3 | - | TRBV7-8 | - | CASRRNTDTQYF | TGTGCCAGTCGGAGGAACACAGATACGCAGTATTTT
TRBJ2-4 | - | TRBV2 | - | CASSQHSQNIQYF | TGTGCCAGCAGCCAGCATAGCCAAAACATTCAGTACTTC
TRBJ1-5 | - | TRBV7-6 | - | CASSLDESGQPQHF | TGTGCCAGCAGCTTAGACGAGTCGGGTCAGCCCCAGCATTTT
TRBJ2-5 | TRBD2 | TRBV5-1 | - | CASSLELAGGAETQYF | TGCGCCAGCAGCCTCGAACTAGCGGGGGGGGCGGAGACCCAGTACTTC
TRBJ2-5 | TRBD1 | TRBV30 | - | CAWSTGGGQETQYF | TGTGCCTGGAGTACAGGGGGAGGACAAGAGACCCAGTACTTC
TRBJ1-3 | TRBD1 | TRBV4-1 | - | CASSHDRGRSGSGNTIYF | TGCGCCAGCAGCCACGACAGGGGGCGAAGCGGATCTGGAAACACCATATATTTT
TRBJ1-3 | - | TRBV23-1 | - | CASNQFRTVGNTIYF | TGCGCCAGCAACCAATTTAGAACAGTTGGAAACACCATATATTTT
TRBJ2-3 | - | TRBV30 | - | CAWSVGREGTDTQYF | TGTGCCTGGAGTGTAGGAAGGGAGGGCACAGATACGCAGTATTTT
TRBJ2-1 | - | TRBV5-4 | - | CASSDGHGRYNEQFF | TGTGCCAGCAGCGACGGACACGGCAGGTACAATGAGCAGTTCTTC
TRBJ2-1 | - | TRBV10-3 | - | CAISYDGYNEQFF | TGTGCCATCAGTTATGACGGGTACAATGAGCAGTTCTTC